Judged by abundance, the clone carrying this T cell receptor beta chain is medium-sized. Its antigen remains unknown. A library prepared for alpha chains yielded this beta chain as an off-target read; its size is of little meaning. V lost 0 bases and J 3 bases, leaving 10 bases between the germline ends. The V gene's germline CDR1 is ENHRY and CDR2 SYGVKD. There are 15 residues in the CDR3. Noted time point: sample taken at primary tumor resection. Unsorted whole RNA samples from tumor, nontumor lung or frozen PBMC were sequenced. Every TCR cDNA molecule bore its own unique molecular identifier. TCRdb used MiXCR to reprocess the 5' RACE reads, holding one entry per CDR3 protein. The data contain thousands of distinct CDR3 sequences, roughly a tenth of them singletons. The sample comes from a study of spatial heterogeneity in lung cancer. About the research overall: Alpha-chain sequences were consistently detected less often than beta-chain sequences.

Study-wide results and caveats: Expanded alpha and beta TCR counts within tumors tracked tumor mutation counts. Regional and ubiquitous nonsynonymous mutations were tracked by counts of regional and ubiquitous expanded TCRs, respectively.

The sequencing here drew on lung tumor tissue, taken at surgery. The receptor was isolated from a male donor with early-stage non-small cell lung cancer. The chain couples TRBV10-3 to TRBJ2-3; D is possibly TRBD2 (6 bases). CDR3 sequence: CAISESQGGTDTQYF. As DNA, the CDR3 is TGTGCCATCAGTGAGTCCCAGGGAGGAACAGATACGCAGTATTTT.